This TCR beta chain came from a study of Graves' ophthalmopathy and Graves' hyperthyroidism. Study findings and constraints: Ophthalmopathy progression prediction by the model yielded a sensitivity of approximately 70% and a specificity of 72.22%. Using 13 signatures, a model distinguished ophthalmopathy from stable hyperthyroidism, reaching roughly 90% sensitivity and about 81% specificity. In blood, most expanded thyroid clonotypes above 0.001 frequency were also detected.

Exclusion applied to patients with other autoimmune diseases, uncontrolled infections, pregnancy or lactation. The CDR3 extends over 12 amino acids. V trimming: 5 bases; J trimming: 8 bases; junction bases outside the gene matches: 6. Germline lookup yields CDR1 MDHEN and CDR2 SYDVKM. This clonotype was recorded many times. What it recognizes is unknown. Investigators amplified TCR beta CDR3 regions from RNA transcripts. The library came from an HTBI-primed first-round RT-PCR and a second-round multiplex PCR. MiXCR was run by TCRdb on the multiplex PCR reads, yielding one entry per CDR3 protein. The sample comprises about 220,000 distinct CDR3 sequences, approximately 21% of which are singletons, and around two fifths rests with the top ten.

The chain has TRBV28 and TRBJ2-7; 7 nucleotides align to TRBD1. The clonotype originates from a woman in her fifties or sixties with Graves' ophthalmopathy. The sample consisted of peripheral blood. CDR3 region: CASSTVQGKQYF. The CDR3 nucleotides read TGTGCCAGCAGTACCGTACAGGGGAAGCAGTACTTC.